The 14 T cell receptor beta chains presented below share a single source sample, sequenced in a study of T cells after posttransplantation cyclophosphamide. Libraries were prepared by immunoSEQ multiplex PCR; TCRdb keeps only in-frame clonotypes and omits some of them. Found here are around 23,000 clones, approximately 76% of them singletons; the top ten hold roughly 0.62%. Sequenced: memory CD4+ T cells sorted from PBMCs. The receptors were gathered from a woman aged 55-69 years in good health, CMV-negative, and a related stem cell transplant donor.

This chain uses TRBV19 with TRBJ1-1; D is undetermined. Germline values: CDR1 LNHDA, CDR2 SQIVND (reference sequence). The CDR3 totals 13 residues. Deletions cut 1 base from V and 6 bases from J, with 9 bases between. Here the CDR3 DNA reads TGTGCCAGTAGTATAGCCAGAAGCGCTGAAGCTTTCTTT. It translates to CASSIARSAEAFF.

This clone was picked up a small number of times. The gene calls are TRBV7-2 and TRBJ1-4, with D uncertain. This CDR3 has 13 residues. Trimming pared 9 bases from V and 3 bases from J, leaving 11 bases between. Germline assignment: CDR1 SGHTA and CDR2 FQGNSA. Here the CDR3 DNA reads TGTGCCAGTCGCCGAGAGTCTAATGAAAAACTGTTTTTT. Its protein is CASRRESNEKLFF.

The chain recombines TRBV28 with TRBJ1-1; 7 nucleotides line up with TRBD1. In germline, CDR1 is MDHEN, CDR2 SYDVKM. V was clipped by 6 bases and J by 1 base; unmatched bases: 8. CDR3 length: 15 residues. The CDR3 loop reads CASRYRDRENTEAFF. The CDR3 bases are TGTGCCAGCAGATATCGCGACAGGGAGAACACTGAAGCTTTCTTT.

The chain couples TRBV29-1 to TRBJ2-7; the D gene is possibly TRBD1 (5 bases). This CDR3 region has 14 residues. The ends were cut back, 4 bases at V and 1 base at J, with 14 bases in the middle. The germline V gene has CDR1 SQVTM and CDR2 ANQGSEA. The chain's CDR3 is CSVVRGQGSYEQYF. The CDR3 bases are TGCAGCGTTGTTCGTGGGCAGGGTTCCTACGAGCAGTACTTC.

This clone has a handful of counts. V usage is TRBV9 and J usage is TRBJ2-3, with 7 bases fitting TRBD1. The germline V gene encodes CDR1 SGDLS and CDR2 YYNGEE. The CDR3 has 13 residues. J lost 8 bases, V lost 3 bases, and 6 bases had no gene match. CDR3 residues: CASSEGDRGTQYF. CDR3 coding DNA: TGTGCCAGCAGCGAGGGGGACAGAGGTACGCAGTATTTT.

V usage is TRBV12-2 and J usage is TRBJ2-7; no check of the table's D call, TRBD1, against the DNA was made. TRBV12-2 is described as a pseudogene. The CDR3 covers 15 residues. DNA for the CDR3: TGTGCAAGTCGCTTAGGCAGGGTGATTTGCTACGAGCAGTACTTC. It translates to CASRLGRVICYEQYF.

This sequence joins TRBV4-2 and TRBJ2-3; tentative D call: TRBD2 (5 bases). V lost 2 bases, J lost 0 bases, and 21 bases lay in between. The CDR3 extends over 19 amino acids. Germline-derived CDR1 and CDR2 are LGHNA and YNFKEQ. CDR3 sequence: CASSQSNRRRLTSTDTQYF. The CDR3 DNA is TGTGCCAGCAGCCAATCCAACCGGAGGAGGTTAACTAGCACAGATACGCAGTATTTT.

The count of this clone is one. The chain has TRBV5-6 and TRBJ1-5, with 7 nucleotides matching TRBD1. CDR1 and CDR2 from the germline V gene are SGHDT and YYEEEE. The CDR3 has 15 residues. With 1 base clipped from V and 4 bases from J, the junction kept 5 bases outside the gene matches. The CDR3 region has the DNA TGTGCCAGCAGCTTGCGGGGGACAGTTAATCAGCCCCAGCATTTT. It translates to CASSLRGTVNQPQHF. The entire variable domain, with the rest obtained from reference TRBV5-6 and TRBJ1-5, is as follows: DAGVTQSPTHLIKTRGQQVTLRCSPKSGHDTVSWYQQALGQGPQFIFQYYEEEERQRGNFPDRFSGHQFPNYSSELNVNALLLGDSALYLCASSLRGTVNQPQHFGDGTRLSIL.

V usage is TRBV28 and J usage is TRBJ2-7; D might be TRBD2 (7 bases). Germline V CDR1 and CDR2: MDHEN, SYDVKM. V dropped 2 bases and J dropped 3 bases, with 11 bases sitting between them. The CDR3 runs 14 residues. The CDR3 sequence is CASSLGGGLYEQYF. In DNA form, the CDR3 reads TGTGCCAGCAGTTTAGGGGGGGGGCTCTACGAGCAGTACTTC.

By sample fraction, this clone is medium-sized (0.01 to 0.1%). The chain carries TRBV6-5 and TRBJ1-6; maybe TRBD1 (6 bases). CDR1 is MNHEY and CDR2 is SVGAGI in the germline V gene. The germline V and J ends were trimmed by 6 bases and 10 bases, with 13 bases remaining between them. The CDR3 totals 13 residues. CDR3: CASSSGVSSPLHF. In nucleotides, the CDR3 is TGTGCCAGCAGCTCAGGGGTAAGCTCACCCCTCCACTTT.

The chain employs TRBV7-6 and TRBJ2-1, with 8 bases fitting TRBD2. V lost 6 bases and J lost 9; bases outside the gene matches: 7. CDR1 is SGHVS and CDR2 is FNYEAQ in the germline V gene. This CDR3 comprises 13 residues. The DNA of the CDR3 is TGTGCCAGCAGTCGTGGACTAGCCTCTGAGCAGTTCTTC. Its protein product is CASSRGLASEQFF. Full variable domain (remainder filled in from reference TRBV7-6 and TRBJ2-1): GAGVSQSPRYKVTKRGQDVALRCDPISGHVSLYWYRQALGQGPEFLTYFNYEAQQDKSGLPNDRFSAERPEGSISTLTIQRTEQRDSAMYRCASSRGLASEQFFGPGTRLTVL.

In this sample, this clone turned up once. This rearrangement joins TRBV7-9 to TRBJ1-4; TRBD1 aligns across 8 bases. After removal of 5 bases from V and 7 bases from J, the junction contained 6 bases not matched to a gene. CDR3 length: 14 amino acids. The V gene's germline CDR1 is SEHNR and CDR2 FQNEAQ (reference sequence). In nucleotides, the CDR3 is TGTGCCAGCAGCGCGGACAGGGAGGGTGAAAAACTGTTTTTT. It translates to CASSADREGEKLFF.

This clone was seen a few times. This sequence joins TRBV6-4 and TRBJ2-3, with D possibly being TRBD2 (7 bases). V lost 2 bases to trimming and J lost 4 bases, with 16 bases between them. Germline CDR1 reads MRHNA; CDR2 reads SNTAGT. CDR3 size: 16 residues. This CDR3 is CASSDTGGGGPDTQYF. The CDR3 bases are TGTGCCAGCAGTGACACGGGGGGCGGCGGGCCAGATACGCAGTATTTT.

The V gene is TRBV4-2, the J gene TRBJ2-1; the match to TRBD2 covers 14 bases. The junction had 2 bases not matched to a gene; V was cut back by 4 bases and J by 0 bases. The CDR3 runs 17 residues. Germline V gene data show CDR1 as LGHNA and CDR2 as YNFKEQ. CDR3 sequence (DNA): TGTGCCAGCAGCCCCGGGACTAGCGGGGGCTCCTACAATGAGCAGTTCTTC. Amino acid sequence: CASSPGTSGGSYNEQFF.